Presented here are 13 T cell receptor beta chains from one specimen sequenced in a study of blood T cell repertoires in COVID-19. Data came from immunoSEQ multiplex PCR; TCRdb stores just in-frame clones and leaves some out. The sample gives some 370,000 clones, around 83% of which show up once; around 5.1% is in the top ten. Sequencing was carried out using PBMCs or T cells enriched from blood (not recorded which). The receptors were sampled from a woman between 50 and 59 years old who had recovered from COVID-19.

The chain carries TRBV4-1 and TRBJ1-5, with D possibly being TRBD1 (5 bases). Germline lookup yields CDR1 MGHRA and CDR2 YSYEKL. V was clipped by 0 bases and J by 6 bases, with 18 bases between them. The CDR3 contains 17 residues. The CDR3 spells CASSQEMAGNVGQPQHF. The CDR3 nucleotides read TGCGCCAGCAGCCAAGAGATGGCAGGGAACGTGGGTCAGCCCCAGCATTTT.

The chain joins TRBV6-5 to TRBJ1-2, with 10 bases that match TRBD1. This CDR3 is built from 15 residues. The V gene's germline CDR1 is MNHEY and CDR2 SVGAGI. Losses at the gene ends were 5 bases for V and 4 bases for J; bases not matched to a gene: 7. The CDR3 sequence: CASSTGTGAFYGYTF. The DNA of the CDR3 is TGTGCCAGCAGTACCGGGACAGGGGCTTTCTATGGCTACACCTTC.

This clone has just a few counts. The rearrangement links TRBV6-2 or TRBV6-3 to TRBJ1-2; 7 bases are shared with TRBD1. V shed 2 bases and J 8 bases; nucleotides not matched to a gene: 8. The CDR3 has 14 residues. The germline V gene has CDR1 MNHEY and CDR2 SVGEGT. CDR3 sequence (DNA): TGTGCCAGCAGTTACGGCTGGCAGGGGGGCGGCTACACCTTC. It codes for CASSYGWQGGGYTF.

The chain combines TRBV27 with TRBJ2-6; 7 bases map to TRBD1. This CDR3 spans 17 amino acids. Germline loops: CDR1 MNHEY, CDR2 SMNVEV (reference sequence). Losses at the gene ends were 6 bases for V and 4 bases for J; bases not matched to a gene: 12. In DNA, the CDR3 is TGTGCCAGCAGAACGGACAGGACCCCCCCGGGGGCCAACGTCCTGACTTTC. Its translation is CASRTDRTPPGANVLTF. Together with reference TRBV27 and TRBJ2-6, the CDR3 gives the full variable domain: EAQVTQNPRYLITVTGKKLTVTCSQNMNHEYMSWYRQDPGLGLRQIYYSMNVEVTDKGDVPEGYKVSRKEKRNFPLILESPSPNQTSLYFCASRTDRTPPGANVLTFGAGSRLTVL.

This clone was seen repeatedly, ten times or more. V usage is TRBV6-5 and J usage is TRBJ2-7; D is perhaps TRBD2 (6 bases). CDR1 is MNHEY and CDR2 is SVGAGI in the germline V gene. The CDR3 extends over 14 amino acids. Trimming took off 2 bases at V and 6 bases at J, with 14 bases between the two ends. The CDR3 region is CASSYGGGSSEQYF. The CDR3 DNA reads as TGTGCCAGCAGTTACGGTGGGGGGTCAAGCGAGCAGTACTTC.

The CDR3 reads CASSLDRTNQETQYF. The CDR3 bases are TGCGCCAGCAGCTTGGACAGAACCAACCAAGAGACCCAGTACTTC. The chain couples TRBV5-1 to TRBJ2-5, with D unresolved. Looked up from germline, CDR1 is SGHRS and CDR2 is YFSETQ. V lost 0 bases and J 0 bases, leaving 9 bases between the germline ends. The CDR3 is made up of 15 amino acids.

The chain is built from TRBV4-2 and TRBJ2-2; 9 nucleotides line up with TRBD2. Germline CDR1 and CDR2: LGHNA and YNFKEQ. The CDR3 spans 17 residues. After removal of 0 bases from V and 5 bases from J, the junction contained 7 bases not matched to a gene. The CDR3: CASSQDPGLAITGELFF. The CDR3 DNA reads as TGTGCCAGCAGCCAAGACCCGGGACTAGCTATTACCGGGGAGCTGTTTTTT.

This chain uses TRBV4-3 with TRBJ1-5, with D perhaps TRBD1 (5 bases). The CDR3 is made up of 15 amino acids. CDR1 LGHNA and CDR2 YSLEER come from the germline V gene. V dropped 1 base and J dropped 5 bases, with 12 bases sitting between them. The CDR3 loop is CASSQVRQWDQPQHF. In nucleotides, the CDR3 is TGCGCCAGCAGCCAAGTGAGACAGTGGGATCAGCCCCAGCATTTT.

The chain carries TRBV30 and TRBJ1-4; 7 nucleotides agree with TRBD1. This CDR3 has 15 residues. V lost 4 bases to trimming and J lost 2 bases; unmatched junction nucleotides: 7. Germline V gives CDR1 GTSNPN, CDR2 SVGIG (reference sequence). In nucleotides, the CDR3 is TGTGCCTGGACCGTCGGACAGGCCACTAATGAAAAACTGTTTTTT. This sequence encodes CAWTVGQATNEKLFF.

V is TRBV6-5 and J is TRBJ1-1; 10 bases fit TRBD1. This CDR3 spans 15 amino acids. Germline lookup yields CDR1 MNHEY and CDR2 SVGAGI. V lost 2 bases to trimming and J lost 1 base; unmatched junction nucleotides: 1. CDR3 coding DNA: TGTGCCAGCAGTTACAGGGACAGGGGGAACACTGAAGCTTTCTTT. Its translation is CASSYRDRGNTEAFF.

CDR3 in amino acids: CASSIGTGKADTQYF. CDR3 DNA: TGTGCCAGTAGTATAGGGACAGGGAAGGCAGATACGCAGTATTTT. V gene TRBV19 combines with J gene TRBJ2-3; the match to TRBD1 covers 8 bases. Looked up from germline, CDR1 is LNHDA and CDR2 is SQIVND (reference sequence). CDR3 size: 15 residues. V trimming: 1 base; J trimming: 4 bases; junction bases outside the gene matches: 4.

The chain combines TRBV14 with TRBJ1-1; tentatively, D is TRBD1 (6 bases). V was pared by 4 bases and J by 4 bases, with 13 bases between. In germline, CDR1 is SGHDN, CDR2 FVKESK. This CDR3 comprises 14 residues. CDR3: CASSLQGSGTEAFF. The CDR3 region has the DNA TGTGCCAGCAGCCTTCAGGGGAGTGGCACTGAAGCTTTCTTT.

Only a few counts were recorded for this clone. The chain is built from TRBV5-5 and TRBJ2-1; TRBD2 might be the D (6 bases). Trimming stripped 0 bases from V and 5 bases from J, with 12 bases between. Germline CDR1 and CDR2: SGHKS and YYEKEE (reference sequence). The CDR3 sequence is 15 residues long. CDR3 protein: CASSLGGAKNNEQFF. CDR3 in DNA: TGTGCCAGCAGCTTGGGCGGGGCCAAAAACAATGAGCAGTTCTTC.